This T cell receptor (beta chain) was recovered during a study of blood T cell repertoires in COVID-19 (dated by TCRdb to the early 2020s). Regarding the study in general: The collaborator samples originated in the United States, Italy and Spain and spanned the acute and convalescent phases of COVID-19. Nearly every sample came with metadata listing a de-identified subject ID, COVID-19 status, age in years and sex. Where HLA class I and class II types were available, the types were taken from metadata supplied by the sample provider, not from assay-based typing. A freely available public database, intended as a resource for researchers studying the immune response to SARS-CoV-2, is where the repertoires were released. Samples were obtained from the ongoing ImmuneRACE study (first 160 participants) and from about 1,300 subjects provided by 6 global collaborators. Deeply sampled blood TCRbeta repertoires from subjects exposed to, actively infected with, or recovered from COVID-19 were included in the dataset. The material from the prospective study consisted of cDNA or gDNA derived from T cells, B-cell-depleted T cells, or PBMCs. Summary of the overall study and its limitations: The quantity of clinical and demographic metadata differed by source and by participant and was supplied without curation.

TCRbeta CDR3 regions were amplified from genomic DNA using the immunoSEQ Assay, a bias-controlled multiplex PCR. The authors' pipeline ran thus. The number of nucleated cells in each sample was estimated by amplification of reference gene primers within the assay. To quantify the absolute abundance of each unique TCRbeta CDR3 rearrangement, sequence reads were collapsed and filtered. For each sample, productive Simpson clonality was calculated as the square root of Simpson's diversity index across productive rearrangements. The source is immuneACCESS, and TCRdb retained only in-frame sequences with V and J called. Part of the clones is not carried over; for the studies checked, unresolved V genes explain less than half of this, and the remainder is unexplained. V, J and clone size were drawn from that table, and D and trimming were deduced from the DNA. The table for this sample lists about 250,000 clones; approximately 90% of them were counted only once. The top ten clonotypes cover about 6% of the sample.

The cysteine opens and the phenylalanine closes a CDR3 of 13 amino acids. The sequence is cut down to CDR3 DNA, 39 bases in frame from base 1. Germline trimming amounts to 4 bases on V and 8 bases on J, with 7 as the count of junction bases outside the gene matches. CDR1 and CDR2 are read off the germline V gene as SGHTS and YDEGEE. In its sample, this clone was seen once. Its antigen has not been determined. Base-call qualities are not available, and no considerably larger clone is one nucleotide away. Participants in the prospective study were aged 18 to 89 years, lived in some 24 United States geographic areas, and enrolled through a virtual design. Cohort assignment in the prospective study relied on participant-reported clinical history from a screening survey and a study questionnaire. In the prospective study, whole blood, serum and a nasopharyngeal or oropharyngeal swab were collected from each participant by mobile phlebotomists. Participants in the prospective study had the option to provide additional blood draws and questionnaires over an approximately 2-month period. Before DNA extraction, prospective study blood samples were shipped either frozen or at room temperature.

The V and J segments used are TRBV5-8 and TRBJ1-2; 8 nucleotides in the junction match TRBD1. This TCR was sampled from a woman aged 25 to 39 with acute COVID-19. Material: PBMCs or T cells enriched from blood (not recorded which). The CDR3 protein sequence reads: CASSPGGAGGYTF. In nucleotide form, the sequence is TGTGCCAGCAGCCCAGGGGGCGCGGGCGGCTACACCTTC.